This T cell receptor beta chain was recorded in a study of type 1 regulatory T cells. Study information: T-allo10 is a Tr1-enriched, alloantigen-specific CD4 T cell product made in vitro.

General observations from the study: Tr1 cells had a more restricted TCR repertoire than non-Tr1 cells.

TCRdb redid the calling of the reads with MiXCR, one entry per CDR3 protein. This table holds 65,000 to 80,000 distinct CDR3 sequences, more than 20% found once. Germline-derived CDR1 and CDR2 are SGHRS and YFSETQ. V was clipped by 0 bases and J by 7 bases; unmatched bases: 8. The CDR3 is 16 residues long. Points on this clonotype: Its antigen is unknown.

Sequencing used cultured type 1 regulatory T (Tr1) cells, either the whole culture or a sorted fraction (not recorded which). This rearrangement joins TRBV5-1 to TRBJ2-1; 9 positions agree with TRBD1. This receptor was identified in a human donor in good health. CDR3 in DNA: TGCGCCAGCAGCTTGGCGGGACAGGGTCTGGGGAATGAGCAGTTCTTC. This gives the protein CASSLAGQGLGNEQFF.